Listed below are T cell receptor beta chains from one sample, sequenced in a study of immune heterogeneity within non-small cell lung tumors. Via MiXCR, TCRdb re-called the multiplex PCR reads, giving one row per CDR3 protein. The sample consists of 15,000 or so distinct CDR3 sequences, 30% to 35% of them appearing once. Sequencing input: lung tumor tissue. The receptors here all came from a woman aged 45 to 65 with non-small cell lung cancer. The CDR3 runs from the conserved cysteine through the conserved F or W. Part of the rows lack a size; the others show once, few, many or a class for expanded clones.

clone size	V gene	J gene	CDR3 protein
few	TRBV3-1	TRBJ1-1	CASSQGLIGNTEAFF
NA	TRBV6-5	TRBJ2-5	CASSSPSGGAYQETQYF
NA	TRBV27	TRBJ1-6	CASTRTGGNSPLHF
NA	TRBV28	TRBJ2-3	CASSSFSGRPSSTDTQYF
medium-sized	TRBV19	TRBJ1-5	CASSKGQSNQPQHF
many	TRBV20-1	TRBJ2-1	CSARDSGGQPPYNEQFF
NA	TRBV10-3	TRBJ2-1	CAIIEHWDDNEQFF
NA	TRBV29-1	TRBJ2-2	CSVEGGMNTGELFF
many	TRBV27	TRBJ1-4	CASSPDATNEKLFF
medium-sized	TRBV20-1	TRBJ2-7	CSATAVLSSYEQYF
few	TRBV5-1	TRBJ2-2	CASSLMTGNTGELFF
many	TRBV10-3	TRBJ2-1	CAISGRLAGISYNEQFF
many	TRBV28	TRBJ1-5	CASRTAGGYQPQHF
medium-sized	TRBV19	TRBJ2-5	CASSHAETQYF
few	TRBV5-1	TRBJ1-3	CASRLLQGEGNTIYF
many	TRBV20-1	TRBJ1-6	CSARDQGYSNSPLHF
NA	TRBV30	TRBJ2-7	CAWSKQTGDEQYF
NA	TRBV3-1	TRBJ1-2	CASSQTRGQEGYTF
many	TRBV7-8	TRBJ2-5	CASSPGQGETQYF
few	TRBV3-1	TRBJ1-5	CASSNQGNQPQHF
NA	TRBV6-5	TRBJ1-2	CASSSNTGGRTGYTF
few	TRBV9	TRBJ2-3	CASRRSAADTQYF
many	TRBV10-1	TRBJ1-5	CASISRQDNQPQHF
medium-sized	TRBV6-1	TRBJ1-6	CASSEQRNSPLHF
NA	TRBV5-4	TRBJ2-7	CASRSTGSYEQYF
NA	TRBV20-1	TRBJ1-2	CSALLKEPNYGYTF
many	TRBV18	TRBJ2-1	CASSPPSGRHNEQFF
NA	TRBV15	TRBJ2-4	CATSRPDGIKNIQYF
many	TRBV7-8	TRBJ1-6	CASSLGPTSPLHF
many	TRBV20-1	TRBJ1-4	CSAGQGEKLFF
NA	TRBV30	TRBJ1-2	CAWSGGEYYGYTF
medium-sized	TRBV19	TRBJ2-1	CASSSPGTPTYNEQFF
NA	TRBV30	TRBJ2-7	CAWGLSLYEQYF
NA	TRBV10-3	TRBJ1-5	CTSKGGTGAGQPQHF
NA	TRBV20-1	TRBJ1-1	CSAREGGGLPEAFF
many	TRBV20-1	TRBJ1-5	CSAIGGNQPQHF
NA	TRBV7-2	TRBJ2-3	CASSHWTSGRASTDTQYF
NA	TRBV7-8	TRBJ1-3	CASTHDPGQGGNTIYF
few	TRBV19	TRBJ1-1	CASSMSNMNTEAFF
few	TRBV12-3/TRBV12-4	TRBJ2-7	CASTLWGLPYYEQYF
medium-sized	TRBV20-1	TRBJ2-7	CSARTPGSYEQYF
many	TRBV7-8	TRBJ2-6	CASSQSGLDFSGANVLTF
medium-sized	TRBV2	TRBJ1-1	CASSKQLDTEAFF
few	TRBV20-1	TRBJ1-6	CSAVTANSPLHF
NA	TRBV9	TRBJ2-2	CANSKGGGANTGELFF
NA	TRBV5-4	TRBJ1-2	CASSNQDREAYTF
few	TRBV27	TRBJ1-6	CASSTNRGPLPLHF
medium-sized	TRBV27	TRBJ2-7	CASSRDRGLEEQYF
NA	TRBV12-3/TRBV12-4	TRBJ2-3	CASSHTPITSGSPDTQYF
many	TRBV30	TRBJ1-4	CAWRPGGAGEKLFF
few	TRBV4-2	TRBJ2-1	CASSQELAGKQFF
NA	TRBV20-1	TRBJ2-7	CSARETFREQYF
medium-sized	TRBV20-1	TRBJ2-7	CSAQNGRSGFYEQYF
many	TRBV3-1	TRBJ1-2	CASSQEGTGGGYTF